A selection of T cell receptor beta chains follows, all from one sample in a study of shared clonotypes between healthy human individuals. Assay: immunoSEQ multiplex PCR; the TCRdb copy retains only in-frame clones and omits some. The sample lists about 1 million clones, around 75% seen once, with about 1.5% in the top ten. Sequenced material: memory CD4+ T cells sorted from blood. The receptors originated from a man in his late teens or twenties in good health. Each CDR3 is given with its conserved first and last residue. Each record gives: D gene, V gene, J gene, clone size, CDR3 DNA, CDR3 protein. D genes are given only for firm matches. Part of the rows lack a size; the others show once, few, many or a class for expanded clones.

d_call: TRBD1; v_call: TRBV13; j_call: TRBJ2-5; clone_size: many; cdr3_nt: TGTGCCAGCAGCCGCCTCGACAGGGATGCTGAGACCCAGTACTTC; cdr3_aa: CASSRLDRDAETQYF
d_call: .; v_call: TRBV5-6; j_call: TRBJ1-2; clone_size: .; cdr3_nt: TGTGCCAGCAGCCAGGAAGGCGTTGTACTCTATGGCTACACCTTC; cdr3_aa: CASSQEGVVLYGYTF
d_call: .; v_call: TRBV6-4; j_call: TRBJ1-2; clone_size: .; cdr3_nt: TGTGCCAGCAGCCGACAGAACCTCTATGGCTACACCTTC; cdr3_aa: CASSRQNLYGYTF
d_call: .; v_call: TRBV19; j_call: TRBJ1-1; clone_size: .; cdr3_nt: TGTGCCAGTAGTATAGCTGGAGGGCTGAACACTGAAGCTTTCTTT; cdr3_aa: CASSIAGGLNTEAFF
d_call: .; v_call: TRBV7-2; j_call: TRBJ2-4; clone_size: .; cdr3_nt: TGTGCCAGCAGCCCACAGAGGGGATACATTCAGTACTTC; cdr3_aa: CASSPQRGYIQYF
d_call: .; v_call: TRBV18; j_call: TRBJ1-6; clone_size: .; cdr3_nt: TGTGCCAGCTCACCATTTGGGGGCTCGGATTCACCCCTCCACTTT; cdr3_aa: CASSPFGGSDSPLHF
d_call: .; v_call: TRBV10-3; j_call: TRBJ2-2; clone_size: .; cdr3_nt: TGTGCCATCAATTCGGGGGTCCCCGGGGAGCTGTTTTTT; cdr3_aa: CAINSGVPGELFF
d_call: TRBD1; v_call: TRBV10-1; j_call: TRBJ2-1; clone_size: .; cdr3_nt: TGCGCCAGCAGTGAGGCTGGACAGGGTATGCGAAATGAGCAGTTCTTC; cdr3_aa: CASSEAGQGMRNEQFF
d_call: TRBD2; v_call: TRBV5-5; j_call: TRBJ2-2; clone_size: once; cdr3_nt: TGTGCCAGCAGCCCGGGGACTAGAGGGAGCACCGGGGAGCTGTTTTTT; cdr3_aa: CASSPGTRGSTGELFF
d_call: .; v_call: TRBV5-4; j_call: TRBJ1-1; clone_size: few; cdr3_nt: TGTGCCAGCAGCGACTCAGGGGTGATGAACACTGAAGCTTTCTTT; cdr3_aa: CASSDSGVMNTEAFF
d_call: .; v_call: TRBV6-5; j_call: TRBJ1-1; clone_size: .; cdr3_nt: TGTGCCAGCAGTTACGACAGAATGAACACTGAAGCTTTCTTT; cdr3_aa: CASSYDRMNTEAFF
d_call: .; v_call: TRBV2; j_call: TRBJ1-2; clone_size: .; cdr3_nt: TGTGCCAGCAGACCGGGACAAGCTCTCGTGGGCTACACCTTC; cdr3_aa: CASRPGQALVGYTF
d_call: .; v_call: TRBV27; j_call: TRBJ2-5; clone_size: .; cdr3_nt: TGTGCCAGCAGTTCAGCGGGTCGGGGAGAGACCCAGTACTTC; cdr3_aa: CASSSAGRGETQYF
d_call: .; v_call: TRBV28; j_call: TRBJ1-1; clone_size: .; cdr3_nt: TGTGCCAGCAGACAAGTCTCAGGGGCCGGAAACACTGAAGCTTTCTTT; cdr3_aa: CASRQVSGAGNTEAFF
d_call: TRBD1; v_call: TRBV7-7; j_call: TRBJ2-5; clone_size: .; cdr3_nt: TGTGCTAGCAGCCGAGACAGGGATGGGACCCAGTACTTC; cdr3_aa: CASSRDRDGTQYF
d_call: .; v_call: TRBV10-2; j_call: TRBJ2-2; clone_size: .; cdr3_nt: TGCGCCAGCAGTGAATTCGGCGGGGAGCTGTTTTTT; cdr3_aa: CASSEFGGELFF
d_call: .; v_call: TRBV5-1; j_call: TRBJ1-4; clone_size: once; cdr3_nt: TGCGCCAGCAGCATAAGGGGTTCGTCCAATGAAAAACTGTTTTTT; cdr3_aa: CASSIRGSSNEKLFF
d_call: TRBD1; v_call: TRBV6-5; j_call: TRBJ2-1; clone_size: .; cdr3_nt: TGTGCCAGCAGTTACTCGACAGGGATAGTTGACAATGAGCAGTTCTTC; cdr3_aa: CASSYSTGIVDNEQFF
d_call: .; v_call: TRBV29-1; j_call: TRBJ2-6; clone_size: .; cdr3_nt: TGCAGCGTCGGGGCCTCTGGGGCCAACGTCCTGACTTTC; cdr3_aa: CSVGASGANVLTF
d_call: TRBD2; v_call: TRBV4-1; j_call: TRBJ2-1; clone_size: .; cdr3_nt: TGCGCCAGCAGCCTCCGACTAGCGGGGGACTACAATGAGCAGTTCTTC; cdr3_aa: CASSLRLAGDYNEQFF
d_call: TRBD2; v_call: TRBV5-1; j_call: TRBJ2-3; clone_size: .; cdr3_nt: TGCGCCAGCACCGCTAGCGGGACTGTCACAGATACGCAGTATTTT; cdr3_aa: CASTASGTVTDTQYF
d_call: .; v_call: TRBV27; j_call: TRBJ1-6; clone_size: .; cdr3_nt: TGTGCCAGCAGTTCAAGACTAGGATTAAATTCACCCCTCCACTTT; cdr3_aa: CASSSRLGLNSPLHF
d_call: TRBD1; v_call: TRBV5-4; j_call: TRBJ1-2; clone_size: .; cdr3_nt: TGTGCCAGCAGCATAACAGGGGGCTCTTGGTATGGCTACACCTTC; cdr3_aa: CASSITGGSWYGYTF
d_call: .; v_call: TRBV9; j_call: TRBJ1-4; clone_size: .; cdr3_nt: TGTGCCAGCAGCCCCCGCAAGGGAATGGCTAATGAAAAACTGTTTTTT; cdr3_aa: CASSPRKGMANEKLFF
d_call: .; v_call: TRBV19; j_call: TRBJ1-5; clone_size: .; cdr3_nt: TGTGCCAGTAGTATAAGGGTGGGGGGTGGTGGCAATCAGCCCCAGCATTTT; cdr3_aa: CASSIRVGGGGNQPQHF
d_call: TRBD2; v_call: TRBV4-1; j_call: TRBJ2-7; clone_size: .; cdr3_nt: TGCGCCAGCAGCCAAGTTTTGGGAGGGAAGCAGTACTTC; cdr3_aa: CASSQVLGGKQYF
d_call: .; v_call: TRBV7-9; j_call: TRBJ1-1; clone_size: few; cdr3_nt: TGTGCCAGCAGCTTAACAGGCAGGGCAACTGAAGCTTTCTTT; cdr3_aa: CASSLTGRATEAFF
d_call: .; v_call: TRBV13; j_call: TRBJ2-5; clone_size: few; cdr3_nt: TGTGCCAGCAGCTTAGTCCAAGAGACCCAGTACTTC; cdr3_aa: CASSLVQETQYF
d_call: TRBD1; v_call: TRBV2; j_call: TRBJ2-3; clone_size: .; cdr3_nt: TGTGCCAGCAGTGAGGACAGGGCAGATACGCAGTATTTT; cdr3_aa: CASSEDRADTQYF
d_call: TRBD1; v_call: TRBV7-2; j_call: TRBJ1-2; clone_size: .; cdr3_nt: TGTGCCAGCAGCTTAAACAGGGGCTTGGATGGCTACACCTTC; cdr3_aa: CASSLNRGLDGYTF
d_call: TRBD1; v_call: TRBV5-6; j_call: TRBJ2-3; clone_size: .; cdr3_nt: TGTGCCAGCAGCTTGTTGGACAGGAGCACAGATACGCAGTATTTT; cdr3_aa: CASSLLDRSTDTQYF
d_call: .; v_call: TRBV12-5; j_call: TRBJ1-1; clone_size: few; cdr3_nt: TGTGCTAGTGGTCCACAGGGCGGGAACACTGAAGCTTTCTTT; cdr3_aa: CASGPQGGNTEAFF
d_call: TRBD1; v_call: TRBV11-3; j_call: TRBJ2-2; clone_size: .; cdr3_nt: TGTGCCAGCAGCTTAGATGGAGGGACAGGGGGCAGCACCGGGGAGCTGTTTTTT; cdr3_aa: CASSLDGGTGGSTGELFF
d_call: .; v_call: TRBV10-3; j_call: TRBJ1-1; clone_size: .; cdr3_nt: TGTGCCATCAGTGAGGGAGGGAACACTGAAGCTTTCTTT; cdr3_aa: CAISEGGNTEAFF
d_call: TRBD1; v_call: TRBV28; j_call: TRBJ1-1; clone_size: few; cdr3_nt: TGTGCCAGCAGTTCGACAGGGCGGACTGAAGCTTTCTTT; cdr3_aa: CASSSTGRTEAFF
d_call: .; v_call: TRBV5-1; j_call: TRBJ1-4; clone_size: .; cdr3_nt: TGCGCCAGCAGCTCAACCCTTAATGAAAAACTGTTTTTT; cdr3_aa: CASSSTLNEKLFF
d_call: .; v_call: TRBV7-8; j_call: TRBJ2-7; clone_size: .; cdr3_nt: TGTGCCAGCAGCTTACAAGGTCGGGGCTACTACGAGCAGTACTTC; cdr3_aa: CASSLQGRGYYEQYF
d_call: .; v_call: TRBV10-3; j_call: TRBJ2-7; clone_size: .; cdr3_nt: TGTGCCATCAGCTCTCACGAGGGGCATAGCTCCTACGAGCAGTACTTC; cdr3_aa: CAISSHEGHSSYEQYF
d_call: .; v_call: TRBV2; j_call: TRBJ1-2; clone_size: .; cdr3_nt: TGTGCCAGCAGTGCCTTTGCAGGGGAGAGCTCTGGCTACACCTTC; cdr3_aa: CASSAFAGESSGYTF
d_call: .; v_call: TRBV6-5; j_call: TRBJ2-2; clone_size: .; cdr3_nt: TGTGCCAGCAGTTTCACCGGGGAGCTGTTTTTT; cdr3_aa: CASSFTGELFF
d_call: TRBD2; v_call: TRBV10-1; j_call: TRBJ2-2; clone_size: .; cdr3_nt: TGCGCCAGCAGAAGACTAGCGGGATCCGGGGAGCTGTTTTTT; cdr3_aa: CASRRLAGSGELFF
d_call: TRBD1; v_call: TRBV7-2; j_call: TRBJ1-2; clone_size: .; cdr3_nt: TGTGCCAGCAGCTCACCCTGGACGGGACAGGGACAGGACTACACCTTC; cdr3_aa: CASSSPWTGQGQDYTF
d_call: .; v_call: TRBV25-1; j_call: TRBJ2-5; clone_size: .; cdr3_nt: TGTGCCAGCAGTCACAACGGCGGCAGGGCATTAGAGACCCAGTACTTC; cdr3_aa: CASSHNGGRALETQYF
d_call: TRBD1; v_call: TRBV28; j_call: TRBJ2-7; clone_size: .; cdr3_nt: TGTGCCAGCAGTTTGCCGGGACAGGGGCGAAGGGAGCAGTACTTC; cdr3_aa: CASSLPGQGRREQYF
d_call: .; v_call: TRBV11-1; j_call: TRBJ2-1; clone_size: .; cdr3_nt: TGTGCCAGCAGCTTAGCGGTCCCCTACAATGAGCAGTTCTTC; cdr3_aa: CASSLAVPYNEQFF
d_call: .; v_call: TRBV6-1; j_call: TRBJ1-1; clone_size: .; cdr3_nt: TGTGCCAGCACTTTCACGGAGAGTGGGACTGAAGCTTTCTTT; cdr3_aa: CASTFTESGTEAFF
d_call: TRBD2; v_call: TRBV2; j_call: TRBJ2-7; clone_size: .; cdr3_nt: TGTGCCAGCAGTTTGGGACTAGCCGGCGAGCAGTACTTC; cdr3_aa: CASSLGLAGEQYF
d_call: TRBD1; v_call: TRBV5-4; j_call: TRBJ1-2; clone_size: .; cdr3_nt: TGTGCCAGCAGTTTGGACTCAGGGGGCTATGGCTACACCTTC; cdr3_aa: CASSLDSGGYGYTF
d_call: .; v_call: TRBV4-1; j_call: TRBJ1-6; clone_size: .; cdr3_nt: TGCGCCAGCAGCCAAAGTAGAGCACCCCTCCACTTT; cdr3_aa: CASSQSRAPLHF
d_call: .; v_call: TRBV19; j_call: TRBJ1-2; clone_size: few; cdr3_nt: TGTGCCAGTAGTAGAGGGGGGCCCTATGGCTACACCTTC; cdr3_aa: CASSRGGPYGYTF